This T cell receptor beta chain comes out of a study of Ad26.COV2.S vaccination and SARS-CoV-2 variants. Turning to the study itself: A COV1001 Ad26.COV2.S trial-arm participant provided the sample.

The protocol was immunoSEQ multiplex PCR, while the TCRdb copy is restricted to in-frame clones and leaves out a portion. The sample gives 350,000 to 450,000 clones, 83% of which show up once; about 8% is in the top ten. Per the germline V gene, CDR1 is SGDLS and CDR2 is YYNGEE. V lost 0 bases to trimming and J lost 7 bases, with 8 bases between them. The CDR3 contains 14 residues. This sample's treatment: over 15 received Ad26.COV2.S at low or high dose, single or two shots; 5 received placebo; per-sample allocation not given. The study sampled participants on day 63 after the first vaccine or placebo injection.

Specimen: peripheral blood, collected in a trial of Ad26.COV2.S vaccine versus placebo. The rearrangement joins TRBV9 to TRBJ1-6; a weak D match, TRBD1 (6 bases). This clonotype was obtained from a person between 18 and 60 years old who received the Ad26.COV2.S COVID-19 vaccine or a placebo. For the CDR3, the DNA is TGTGCCAGCAGCGTAGAAGGGGGGAATTCACCCCTCCACTTT. This codes for CASSVEGGNSPLHF.